Listed below are T cell receptor beta chains from one sample, sequenced in a study of blood T cell repertoires in COVID-19. TCRdb's copy holds only in-frame clones and misses some; the assay was immunoSEQ multiplex PCR. Of about 190,000 clones in the sample, about 81% are singletons; the top ten hold less than 9.5%. Material for sequencing was peripheral blood. The receptors were sampled from a woman aged 55-69 years with COVID-19, enrolled during active disease. CDR3s include the opening cysteine and the closing phenylalanine or tryptophan. A D gene is named only where the DNA matches it firmly. A clone size is listed for some rows: how often the clone was seen (once, few, many), or a class if it is expanded.

size: -; J: TRBJ2-1; V: TRBV15; D: -; DNA: TGTGCCACCAGCAGAGATCCCGGGAAAAATGAGCAGTTCTTC; CDR3: CATSRDPGKNEQFF
size: -; J: TRBJ2-7; V: TRBV5-1; D: TRBD2; DNA: TGCGCCAGCACCCCCGGGGGGGGTCGCGAGCAGTACTTC; CDR3: CASTPGGGREQYF
size: -; J: TRBJ1-1; V: TRBV19; D: -; DNA: TGTGCCAGCCGGGATGGGGGGGGAGAGAACACTGAAGCTTTCTTT; CDR3: CASRDGGGENTEAFF
size: -; J: TRBJ2-1; V: TRBV9; D: TRBD2; DNA: TGTGCCAGCAACGTAGCAGCGGGGGGAGTCAATGAGCAGTTCTTC; CDR3: CASNVAAGGVNEQFF
size: -; J: TRBJ1-2; V: TRBV11-2; D: -; DNA: TGTGCCAGCAGTTCGACAGGCTATGGCTACACCTTC; CDR3: CASSSTGYGYTF
size: -; J: TRBJ2-3; V: TRBV2; D: -; DNA: TGTGCCAGCAGTGAAATGGGACATAGCGGGCCCATTTTGTCAGATACGCAGTATTTT; CDR3: CASSEMGHSGPILSDTQYF
size: -; J: TRBJ2-5; V: TRBV18; D: -; DNA: TGTGCCAGCTCACCAACGGGAGAAGAGACCCAGTACTTC; CDR3: CASSPTGEETQYF
size: many; J: TRBJ1-6; V: TRBV10-3; D: -; DNA: TGTGCCATCAGTCCGGGGGGCAGCTCCTATAATTCACCCCTCCACTTT; CDR3: CAISPGGSSYNSPLHF
size: -; J: TRBJ2-5; V: TRBV30; D: TRBD2; DNA: TGTGCCTGGAGTGAGGGACTAGCTGTAAAGACCCAGTACTTC; CDR3: CAWSEGLAVKTQYF
size: -; J: TRBJ2-5; V: TRBV7-9; D: TRBD1; DNA: TGTGCCAGCAGCTTATCGGGGTCGGGACAGCTGGCGGAGACCCAGTACTTC; CDR3: CASSLSGSGQLAETQYF
size: -; J: TRBJ2-3; V: TRBV11-3; D: -; DNA: TGTGCCAGCAGCTTCGGACAGAGCACAGATACGCAGTATTTT; CDR3: CASSFGQSTDTQYF
size: -; J: TRBJ2-1; V: TRBV6-1; D: -; DNA: TGTGCCAGCAGTGAAAGGCTGGGGCGCAGAATGAATGAGCAGTTCTTC; CDR3: CASSERLGRRMNEQFF
size: once; J: TRBJ1-2; V: TRBV5-1; D: -; DNA: TGCGCCAGCAGCTTGATCCAGGCGGGCTATGGCTACACCTTC; CDR3: CASSLIQAGYGYTF
size: -; J: TRBJ1-5; V: TRBV30; D: -; DNA: TGTGCCTGGAGAGGACACTCCAATCAGCCCCAGCATTTT; CDR3: CAWRGHSNQPQHF
size: -; J: TRBJ2-5; V: TRBV2; D: TRBD2; DNA: TGTGCCAGCAGGGCCATGCGGACTAGCGGGGGGGAGACCCAGTACTTC; CDR3: CASRAMRTSGGETQYF